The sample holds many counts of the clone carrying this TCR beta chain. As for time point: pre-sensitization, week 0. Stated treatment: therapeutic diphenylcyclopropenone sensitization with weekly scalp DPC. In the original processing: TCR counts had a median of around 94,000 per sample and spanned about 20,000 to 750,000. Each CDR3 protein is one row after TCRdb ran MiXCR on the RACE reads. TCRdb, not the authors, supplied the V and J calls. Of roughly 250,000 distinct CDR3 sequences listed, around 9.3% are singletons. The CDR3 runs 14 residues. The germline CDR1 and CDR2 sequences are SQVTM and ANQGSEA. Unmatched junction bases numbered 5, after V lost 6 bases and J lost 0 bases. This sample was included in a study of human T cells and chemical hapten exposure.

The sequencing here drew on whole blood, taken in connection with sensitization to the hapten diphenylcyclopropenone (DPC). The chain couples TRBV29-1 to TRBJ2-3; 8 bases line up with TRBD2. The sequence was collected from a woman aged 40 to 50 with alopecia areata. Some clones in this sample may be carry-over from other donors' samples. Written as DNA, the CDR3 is TGCAGCGTCGGGACTAGTCAAAGCACAGATACGCAGTATTTT. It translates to CSVGTSQSTDTQYF.